The rows below give T cell receptor beta chains drawn from one sample of a study of Graves' ophthalmopathy and Graves' hyperthyroidism. TCRdb processed the multiplex PCR reads anew with MiXCR; each CDR3 protein has one entry. The sample shows around 1,200,000 distinct CDR3 sequences, less than 45% of them seen only once. Material for sequencing was peripheral blood or thyroid tissue (not recorded which). These receptors were taken from an adult man with Graves' hyperthyroidism. The CDR3 runs from the conserved cysteine through the conserved F or W. The order of the fields is D gene, V gene, clone size, J gene, CDR3 protein, CDR3 DNA. A D gene is named only where the DNA matches it firmly. For some rows the clone size is stated as once, few or many, or as a class when expanded; others skip it.

d_call: -
v_call: TRBV4-3
clone_size: few
j_call: TRBJ2-7
cdr3_aa: CASSQAPSRDICSYEQYF
cdr3_nt: TGCGCCAGCAGCCAAGCTCCTTCCCGGGACATCTGCTCCTACGAGCAGTACTTC

d_call: -
v_call: TRBV12-3/TRBV12-4
clone_size: many
j_call: TRBJ1-1
cdr3_aa: CASSPRWGNTEAFF
cdr3_nt: TGTGCCTCCAGCCCCAGGTGGGGGAACACTGAAGCTTTCTTT

d_call: -
v_call: TRBV19
clone_size: many
j_call: TRBJ2-7
cdr3_aa: CASSVVKGSYEQYF
cdr3_nt: TGTGCCAGTAGTGTGGTTAAAGGTTCCTACGAGCAGTACTTC

d_call: -
v_call: TRBV14
clone_size: many
j_call: TRBJ2-7
cdr3_aa: CASSPFGPEQYF
cdr3_nt: TGTGCCAGCAGCCCGTTTGGTCCCGAGCAGTACTTC

d_call: -
v_call: TRBV28
clone_size: -
j_call: TRBJ2-7
cdr3_aa: CASSLAGMEDEQYF
cdr3_nt: TGTGCCAGCAGTTTGGCAGGGATGGAAGACGAGCAGTACTTC

d_call: -
v_call: TRBV11-1
clone_size: -
j_call: TRBJ1-4
cdr3_aa: CASSQDSATATNEKLFF
cdr3_nt: TGCGCCAGCAGCCAAGATAGCGCGACAGCAACTAATGAAAAACTGTTTTTT

d_call: TRBD2
v_call: TRBV2
clone_size: many
j_call: TRBJ2-7
cdr3_aa: CASSEGTSGSYEQYF
cdr3_nt: TGTGCCAGCAGTGAGGGGACTAGCGGGAGTTACGAGCAGTACTTC

d_call: -
v_call: TRBV7-2
clone_size: -
j_call: TRBJ2-5
cdr3_aa: CASSLAHFGGILRETQYF
cdr3_nt: TGTGCCAGCAGCTTAGCGCATTTTGGGGGAATTTTGCGAGAGACCCAGTACTTC

d_call: TRBD1
v_call: TRBV25-1
clone_size: once
j_call: TRBJ1-6
cdr3_aa: CASSEDRVGSPLHF
cdr3_nt: TGTGCCAGCAGTGAAGACAGGGTTGGCTCACCCCTCCACTTT

d_call: -
v_call: TRBV12-3/TRBV12-4
clone_size: -
j_call: TRBJ1-4
cdr3_aa: CASSSGAKLFF
cdr3_nt: TGTGCCAGCAGTTCGGGGGCAAAACTGTTTTTT

d_call: TRBD1
v_call: TRBV2
clone_size: -
j_call: TRBJ2-2
cdr3_aa: CASRLRGLGTGELFF
cdr3_nt: TGTGCCAGCAGATTGAGGGGGCTTGGCACCGGGGAGCTGTTTTTT

d_call: -
v_call: TRBV12-3/TRBV12-4
clone_size: few
j_call: TRBJ2-7
cdr3_aa: CASSTQGGYRDEQYF
cdr3_nt: TGTGCCAGCAGCACTCAGGGGGGATATCGGGACGAGCAGTACTTC

d_call: -
v_call: TRBV13
clone_size: few
j_call: TRBJ2-6
cdr3_aa: CASSLTVANVLTF
cdr3_nt: TGTGCCAGCAGCTTAACGGTCGCCAACGTCCTGACTTTC

d_call: -
v_call: TRBV4-1
clone_size: few
j_call: TRBJ1-4
cdr3_aa: CASSSQTGTHEF
cdr3_nt: TGCGCCAGCAGCTCACAAACCGGGACCCACGAATTT

d_call: -
v_call: TRBV25-1
clone_size: once
j_call: TRBJ1-1
cdr3_aa: CASSIGAGIRMNTEAFF
cdr3_nt: TGTGCCAGCAGCATCGGGGCAGGGATCAGAATGAACACTGAAGCTTTCTTT

d_call: TRBD1
v_call: TRBV7-2
clone_size: many
j_call: TRBJ1-5
cdr3_aa: CASSLKDRGLSQPQHF
cdr3_nt: TGTGCCAGCAGCTTAAAGGACAGGGGGCTTAGTCAGCCCCAGCATTTT

d_call: -
v_call: TRBV7-9
clone_size: many
j_call: TRBJ2-5
cdr3_aa: CASSLSWGIETQYF
cdr3_nt: TGTGCCAGCAGCTTGTCGTGGGGAATCGAGACCCAGTACTTC

d_call: TRBD2
v_call: TRBV9
clone_size: many
j_call: TRBJ2-7
cdr3_aa: CASSSPRTSGLYEQYF
cdr3_nt: TGTGCCAGCAGCTCCCCAAGGACTAGCGGACTGTACGAGCAGTACTTC

d_call: TRBD2
v_call: TRBV13
clone_size: many
j_call: TRBJ2-7
cdr3_aa: CASSTSGSNYEQYF
cdr3_nt: TGTGCCAGCAGCACTAGCGGGAGTAATTACGAGCAGTACTTC

d_call: TRBD1
v_call: TRBV29-1
clone_size: many
j_call: TRBJ1-1
cdr3_aa: CSVGGQTNTEAFF
cdr3_nt: TGCAGCGTGGGGGGACAGACGAACACTGAAGCTTTCTTT

d_call: -
v_call: TRBV29-1
clone_size: many
j_call: TRBJ2-6
cdr3_aa: CSVVSPAGANVLTF
cdr3_nt: TGCAGCGTTGTTAGTCCTGCTGGGGCCAACGTCCTGACTTTC

d_call: -
v_call: TRBV7-9
clone_size: -
j_call: TRBJ1-4
cdr3_aa: CASSPRGAGEKLFF
cdr3_nt: TGTGCCAGCAGCCCCCGGGGGGCCGGTGAAAAACTGTTTTTT

d_call: -
v_call: TRBV10-3
clone_size: few
j_call: TRBJ1-5
cdr3_aa: CASSLDSGANQPQHF
cdr3_nt: TGTGCCAGCAGTTTGGACTCCGGGGCGAATCAGCCCCAGCATTTT

d_call: TRBD1
v_call: TRBV20-1
clone_size: few
j_call: TRBJ2-7
cdr3_aa: CSARATGITYEQYF
cdr3_nt: TGCAGTGCTAGAGCGACAGGGATTACCTACGAGCAGTACTTC

d_call: -
v_call: TRBV20-1
clone_size: many
j_call: TRBJ2-7
cdr3_aa: CSAPTHGKSSYEQYF
cdr3_nt: TGCAGTGCGCCGACACACGGGAAAAGCTCCTACGAGCAGTACTTC

d_call: TRBD1
v_call: TRBV12-3/TRBV12-4
clone_size: few
j_call: TRBJ2-7
cdr3_aa: CASSFLNAGTGVHEQYF
cdr3_nt: TGTGCCAGCAGTTTTCTAAATGCCGGGACAGGGGTCCACGAGCAGTACTTC

d_call: -
v_call: TRBV20-1
clone_size: -
j_call: TRBJ1-3
cdr3_aa: CSAAQGHGNTIYF
cdr3_nt: TGCAGTGCTGCGCAGGGGCATGGAAACACCATATATTTT

d_call: -
v_call: TRBV2
clone_size: -
j_call: TRBJ2-2
cdr3_aa: CASSEEGAGNVYGYTFGELFF
cdr3_nt: -

d_call: -
v_call: TRBV7-2
clone_size: few
j_call: TRBJ2-7
cdr3_aa: CASSQVKGAIYEQYF
cdr3_nt: TGTGCCAGCAGCCAAGTTAAAGGGGCGATCTACGAGCAGTACTTC

d_call: TRBD2
v_call: TRBV15
clone_size: -
j_call: TRBJ2-7
cdr3_aa: CATSSRGGATDEQYF
cdr3_nt: TGTGCCACCAGCAGCCGGGGGGGTGCCACCGACGAGCAGTACTTC

d_call: -
v_call: TRBV7-9
clone_size: many
j_call: TRBJ2-7
cdr3_aa: CASSLSTRTVSYEQYF
cdr3_nt: TGTGCCAGCAGCTTATCAACGCGGACAGTCTCCTACGAGCAGTACTTC

d_call: TRBD2
v_call: TRBV5-4
clone_size: few
j_call: TRBJ2-5
cdr3_aa: CASSLYSGGAGETQYF
cdr3_nt: TGTGCCAGCAGCTTATATAGCGGGGGGGCCGGGGAGACCCAGTACTTC

d_call: TRBD1
v_call: TRBV7-9
clone_size: many
j_call: TRBJ1-3
cdr3_aa: CASSQRGPGNTIYF
cdr3_nt: TGTGCCAGCAGCCAAAGGGGGCCTGGAAACACCATATATTTT

d_call: TRBD1
v_call: TRBV12-3/TRBV12-4
clone_size: -
j_call: TRBJ1-5
cdr3_aa: CASSLGPGQGQWPQHF
cdr3_nt: TGTGCCAGCAGTTTAGGCCCCGGACAGGGACAGTGGCCCCAGCATTTT

d_call: -
v_call: TRBV10-2
clone_size: -
j_call: TRBJ2-6
cdr3_aa: CASNPIMGYGANVLTF
cdr3_nt: TGCGCCAGCAACCCCATAATGGGTTACGGGGCCAACGTCCTGACTTTC

d_call: -
v_call: TRBV7-9
clone_size: many
j_call: TRBJ1-6
cdr3_aa: CAGAPGGYNSPLHF
cdr3_nt: TGTGCCGGAGCCCCCGGGGGCTATAATTCACCCCTCCACTTT

d_call: -
v_call: TRBV29-1
clone_size: -
j_call: TRBJ1-5
cdr3_aa: CSWRSSNQPQHF
cdr3_nt: TGCAGCTGGAGGAGTAGCAATCAGCCCCAGCATTTT

d_call: -
v_call: TRBV25-1
clone_size: -
j_call: TRBJ1-3
cdr3_aa: CASQDPRTPGNTIYF
cdr3_nt: TGTGCCAGCCAAGACCCGAGGACCCCGGGAAACACCATATATTTT

d_call: -
v_call: TRBV5-5
clone_size: few
j_call: TRBJ1-5
cdr3_aa: CASSEIRTDQPQHF
cdr3_nt: TGTGCCAGCAGCGAAATCCGGACGGACCAGCCCCAGCATTTT

d_call: TRBD2
v_call: TRBV20-1
clone_size: -
j_call: TRBJ2-7
cdr3_aa: CSATDSGGQYEQYF
cdr3_nt: TGCAGTGCTACGGATAGCGGGGGGCAATACGAGCAGTACTTC